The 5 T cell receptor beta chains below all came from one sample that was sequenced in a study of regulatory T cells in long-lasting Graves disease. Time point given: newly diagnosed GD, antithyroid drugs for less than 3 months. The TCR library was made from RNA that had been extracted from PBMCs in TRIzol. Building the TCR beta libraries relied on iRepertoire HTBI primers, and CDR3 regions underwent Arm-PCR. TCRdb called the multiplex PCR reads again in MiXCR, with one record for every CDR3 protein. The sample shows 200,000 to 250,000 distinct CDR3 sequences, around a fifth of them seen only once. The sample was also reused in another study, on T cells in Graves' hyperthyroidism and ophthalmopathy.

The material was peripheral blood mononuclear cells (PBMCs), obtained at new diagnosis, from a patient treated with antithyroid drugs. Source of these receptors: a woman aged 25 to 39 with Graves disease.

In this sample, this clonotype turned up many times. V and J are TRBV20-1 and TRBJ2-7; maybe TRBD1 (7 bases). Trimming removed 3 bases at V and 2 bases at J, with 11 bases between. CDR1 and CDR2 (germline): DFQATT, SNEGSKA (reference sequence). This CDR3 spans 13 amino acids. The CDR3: CSASRGTAYEQYF. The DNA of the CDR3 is TGCAGTGCTAGTCGCGGGACAGCCTACGAGCAGTACTTC.

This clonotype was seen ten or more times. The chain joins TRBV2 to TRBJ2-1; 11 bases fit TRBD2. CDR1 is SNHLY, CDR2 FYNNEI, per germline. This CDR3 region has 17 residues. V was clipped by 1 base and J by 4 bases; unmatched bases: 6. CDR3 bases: TGTGCCAGCAGTGAAGGCCTAGCGGGAGGAAGATACAATGAGCAGTTCTTC. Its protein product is CASSEGLAGGRYNEQFF.

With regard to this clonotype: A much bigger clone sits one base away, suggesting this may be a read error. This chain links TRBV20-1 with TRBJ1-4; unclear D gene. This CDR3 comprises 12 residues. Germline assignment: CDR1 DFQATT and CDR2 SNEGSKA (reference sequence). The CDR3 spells CGARGLGEKLFF. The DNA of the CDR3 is TGCGGTGCTAGAGGCCTGGGTGAAAAACTGTTTTTT.

The CDR3 bases are TGTGCCAGCAGGGCGGACAGGGCGGCTGGGGCCAACGTCCTGACTTTC. Translating gives CASRADRAAGANVLTF. The genes are TRBV2 and TRBJ2-6; 8 bases line up with TRBD1. The V segment lost 6 bases and the J segment 2 bases; nucleotides outside the gene matches: 6. The V gene's germline CDR1 is SNHLY and CDR2 FYNNEI. The CDR3 is 16 amino acids.

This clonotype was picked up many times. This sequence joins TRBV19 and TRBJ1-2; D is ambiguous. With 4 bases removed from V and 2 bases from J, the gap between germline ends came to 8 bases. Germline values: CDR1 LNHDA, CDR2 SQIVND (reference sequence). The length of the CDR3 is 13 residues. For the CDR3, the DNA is TGTGCCAGTAGTAATCGAGAGAACTATGGCTACACCTTC. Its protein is CASSNRENYGYTF.